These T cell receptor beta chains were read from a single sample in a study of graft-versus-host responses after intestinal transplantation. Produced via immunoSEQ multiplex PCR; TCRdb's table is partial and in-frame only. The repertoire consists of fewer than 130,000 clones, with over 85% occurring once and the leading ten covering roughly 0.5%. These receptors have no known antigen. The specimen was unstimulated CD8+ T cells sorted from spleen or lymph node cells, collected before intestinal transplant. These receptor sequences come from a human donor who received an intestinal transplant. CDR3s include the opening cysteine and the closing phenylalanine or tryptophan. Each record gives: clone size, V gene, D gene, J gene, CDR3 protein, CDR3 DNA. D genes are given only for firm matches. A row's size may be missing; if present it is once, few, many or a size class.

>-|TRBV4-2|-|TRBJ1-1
CASSHIGLGAMNTEAFF
TGTGCCAGCAGCCATATCGGTCTAGGGGCAATGAACACTGAAGCTTTCTTT
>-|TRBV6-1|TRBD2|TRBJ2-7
CASRSGAYEQYF
TGTGCCAGTCGGAGCGGGGCCTACGAGCAGTACTTC
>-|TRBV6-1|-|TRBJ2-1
CASSQKDSPARFF
TGTGCCAGCAGTCAAAAGGACAGTCCGGCACGGTTCTTC
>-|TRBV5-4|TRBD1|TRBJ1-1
CASSDDRGSEAFF
TGTGCCAGCAGCGATGACAGGGGATCTGAAGCTTTCTTT
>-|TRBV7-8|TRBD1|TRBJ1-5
CASSTGQVNQPQHF
TGTGCCAGCAGCACTGGACAGGTGAATCAGCCCCAGCATTTT
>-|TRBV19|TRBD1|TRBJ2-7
CASSILGTGDYEQYF
TGTGCCAGTAGTATTTTGGGGACAGGGGACTACGAGCAGTACTTC
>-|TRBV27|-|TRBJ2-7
CASRVTHAYEQYF
TGTGCCAGCAGAGTAACCCATGCCTACGAGCAGTACTTC
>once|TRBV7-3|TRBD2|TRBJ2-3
CASSLRGLAGQHTDTQYF
TGTGCCAGCAGCTTAAGAGGGCTAGCGGGACAACACACAGATACGCAGTATTTT
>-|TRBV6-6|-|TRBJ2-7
CASKISLSDFSYEQYF
TGTGCCAGCAAAATCTCCCTCTCAGACTTTTCCTACGAGCAGTACTTC
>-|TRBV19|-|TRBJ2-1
CASSTAEGNEQFF
TGTGCCAGTAGTACGGCCGAGGGCAATGAGCAGTTCTTC
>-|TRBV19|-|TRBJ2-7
CASSIEGGTYEQYF
TGTGCCAGTAGTATAGAGGGTGGTACCTACGAGCAGTACTTC
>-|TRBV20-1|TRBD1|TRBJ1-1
CSAGQGAEAFF
TGCAGTGCCGGACAGGGAGCTGAAGCTTTCTTT
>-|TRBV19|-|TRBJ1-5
CASTYSNQPQHF
TGTGCCAGTACTTATAGCAATCAGCCCCAGCATTTT
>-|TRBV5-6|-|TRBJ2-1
CASSFWHDRLYNEQFF
TGTGCCAGCAGCTTCTGGCACGACAGGCTCTACAATGAGCAGTTCTTC
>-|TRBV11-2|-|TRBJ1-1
CASSLGGGYWNTEAFF
TGTGCCAGCAGCTTAGGAGGGGGTTATTGGAACACTGAAGCTTTCTTT
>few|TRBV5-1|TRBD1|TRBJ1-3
CASSRGQGLSGNTIYF
TGCGCCAGCAGCCGGGGACAGGGTCTGTCTGGAAACACCATATATTTT